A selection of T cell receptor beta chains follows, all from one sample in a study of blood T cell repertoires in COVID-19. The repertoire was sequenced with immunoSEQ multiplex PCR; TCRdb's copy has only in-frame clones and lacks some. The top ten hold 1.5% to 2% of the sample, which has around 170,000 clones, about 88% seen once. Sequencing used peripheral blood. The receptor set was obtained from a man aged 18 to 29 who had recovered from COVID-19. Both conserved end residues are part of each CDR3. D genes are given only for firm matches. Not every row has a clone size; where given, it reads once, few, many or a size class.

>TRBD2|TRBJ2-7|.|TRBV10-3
TGTGCCATCAAAGCGGGAGACTACGAGCAGTACTTC
CAIKAGDYEQYF
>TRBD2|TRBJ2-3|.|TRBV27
TGTGCCAGCAGTTTGGGACTAGCGAGCACAGATACGCAGTATTTT
CASSLGLASTDTQYF
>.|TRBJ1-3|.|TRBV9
TGTGCCAGCAGCGTAGAAGTCAGATCCGCAGGAAACACCATATATTTT
CASSVEVRSAGNTIYF
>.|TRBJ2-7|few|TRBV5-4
TGTGCCAGCAGCTTGGGACGGTCTCTAGACGAGCAGTACTTC
CASSLGRSLDEQYF
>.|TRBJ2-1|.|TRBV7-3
TGTGCCAGCAGCTTAGGTCCAGGCTACAATGAGCAGTTCTTC
CASSLGPGYNEQFF
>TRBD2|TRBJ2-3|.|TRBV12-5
TGTGCTAGTGGTTTGGAACCTAGCGGGAGTCGGACAGATACGCAGTATTTT
CASGLEPSGSRTDTQYF
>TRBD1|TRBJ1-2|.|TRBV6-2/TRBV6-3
TGTGCCAGCAGTTACCCACCGGGACAGGGCATCTATGGCTACACCTTC
CASSYPPGQGIYGYTF
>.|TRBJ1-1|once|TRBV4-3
TGCGCCAGCAGCCAAGTGTCGGGGACTGAAGCTTTCTTT
CASSQVSGTEAFF
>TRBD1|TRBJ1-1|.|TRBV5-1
TGCGCCACCAAGAGGGACAGTAACACTGAAGCTTTCTTT
CATKRDSNTEAFF
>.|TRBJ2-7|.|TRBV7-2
TGTGCCAGCAGCTGGGACGGGGGTGGCCGATACGAGCAGTACTTC
CASSWDGGGRYEQYF
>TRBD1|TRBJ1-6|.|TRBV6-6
TGTGCCAGCAGCATTCGGGGACAGTATAATTCACCCCTCCACTTT
CASSIRGQYNSPLHF
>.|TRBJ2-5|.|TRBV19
TGTGCCAGTAGTGGGTCACTCAGGGAGACCCAGTACTTC
CASSGSLRETQYF
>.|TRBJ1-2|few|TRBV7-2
TGTGCCAGCAGCGGTCGACAGAGTGTTTTCGTAGGCTACACCTTC
CASSGRQSVFVGYTF
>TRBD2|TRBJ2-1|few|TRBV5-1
TGCGCCAGCAGCCGAGATAGCGGGAGGGGCTACAATGAGCAGTTCTTC
CASSRDSGRGYNEQFF
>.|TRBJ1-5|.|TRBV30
TGTGCCTGGAGTTCACCCGGGGGGCGCATTGGTCAGCCCCAGCATTTT
CAWSSPGGRIGQPQHF
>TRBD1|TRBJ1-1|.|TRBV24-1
TGTGCCACCGGGGACAGCATGAACACTGAAGCTTTCTTT
CATGDSMNTEAFF
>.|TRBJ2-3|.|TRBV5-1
TGCGCCAGCAGCTTGGAATTAGTGCAGGGTAGTAAATTTAATACGCAGTATTTT
CASSLELVQGSKFNTQYF
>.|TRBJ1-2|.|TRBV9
TGTGCCAGCAGCGCAAACCAGGGCTACACCTTC
CASSANQGYTF
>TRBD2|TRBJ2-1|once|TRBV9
TGTGCCAGCAGCGGCAGCGGGAACTCCTACAATGAGCAGTTCTTC
CASSGSGNSYNEQFF
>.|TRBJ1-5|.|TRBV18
TGTGCCAGCTCACGTAAGCCCAATACCAATCAGCCCCAGCATTTT
CASSRKPNTNQPQHF
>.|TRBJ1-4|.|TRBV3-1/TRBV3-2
TGTGCCAGCAGCCAAGCAGGGTATCGGTTTTTT
CASSQAGYRFF
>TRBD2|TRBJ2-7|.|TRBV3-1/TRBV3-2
TGTGCCAGCGGAGGGAGCGGGGGGATTAACGAGCAGTACTTC
CASGGSGGINEQYF
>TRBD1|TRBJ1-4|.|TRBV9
TGTGCCAGCAGCGCCCTGGACAGGGCTGCTAATGAAAAACTGTTTTTT
CASSALDRAANEKLFF
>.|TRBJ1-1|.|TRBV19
TGTGCCAGTAGTATAGGACATCTGAACACTGAAGCTTTCTTT
CASSIGHLNTEAFF
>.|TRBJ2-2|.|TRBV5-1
TGCGCCAGCAGCGCACGGGGAGGAACTGCGGGTACCGGGGAGCTGTTTTTT
CASSARGGTAGTGELFF
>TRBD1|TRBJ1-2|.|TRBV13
TGTGCCAGCAGCTCTAGAGGAGACAGGGGCTGGGGTGGTGGCTACACCTTC
CASSSRGDRGWGGGYTF
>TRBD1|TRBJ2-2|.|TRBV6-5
TGTGCCATAAGACAGGGTAGGAACACCGGGGAGCTGTTTTTT
CAIRQGRNTGELFF
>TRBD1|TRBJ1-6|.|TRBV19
TGTGCCAGTGGGGGACAGGGGAATTCACCCCTCCACTTT
CASGGQGNSPLHF
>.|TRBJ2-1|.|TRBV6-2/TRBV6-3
TGTGCCAGCAGTTACTCGATGGCTGGGAGCTCCTACAATGAGCAGTTCTTC
CASSYSMAGSSYNEQFF
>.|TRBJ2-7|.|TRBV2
TGTGCCAGCAGTGAATACGCGGGGTACGGGTACGAGCAGTACTTC
CASSEYAGYGYEQYF
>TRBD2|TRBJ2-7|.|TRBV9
TGTGCCAGCAGCGTAGCGGATGCGGGAGGGCCCGTCTCCGAGCAGTACTTC
CASSVADAGGPVSEQYF
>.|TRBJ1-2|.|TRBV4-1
TGCGCCAGCAGCCAAGATCGGGGGGGGAACTATGGCTACACCTTC
CASSQDRGGNYGYTF
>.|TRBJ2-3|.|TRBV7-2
TGTGCCAGCACCTTGTACATTACCACAGATACGCAGTATTTT
CASTLYITTDTQYF
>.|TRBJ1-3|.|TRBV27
TGTGCCAGCAGTTTGCACGGCTCTGGAAACACCATATATTTT
CASSLHGSGNTIYF
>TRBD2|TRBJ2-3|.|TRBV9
TGTGCCAGCAGCCGGGGGGGGAGGTCCCCCGATACGCAGTATTTT
CASSRGGRSPDTQYF
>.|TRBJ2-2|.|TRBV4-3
TGCGCCAGCAGCCAAGTATCGGGAGAGGCCGGGGAGCTGTTTTTT
CASSQVSGEAGELFF
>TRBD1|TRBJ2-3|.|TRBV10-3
TGTGCCATCAGTGAGTCGAAGGGGGCCCTTACACTCACAGATACGCAGTATTTT
CAISESKGALTLTDTQYF
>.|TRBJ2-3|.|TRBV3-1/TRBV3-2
TGTGCCAGCAGCCAAGGGCGGGCAGATACGCAGTATTTT
CASSQGRADTQYF
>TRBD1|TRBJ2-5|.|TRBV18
TGTGCCAGCTCACCAAGGACAGGGGAAGAGACCCAGTACTTC
CASSPRTGEETQYF
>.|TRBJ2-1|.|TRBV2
TGTGCCAGCAGCCCAGGGTATGGTGAGCAGTTCTTC
CASSPGYGEQFF
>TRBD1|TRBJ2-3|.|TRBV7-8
TGTGCCAGCAGCTCGCCGGACAGGGCCACAGATACGCAGTATTTT
CASSSPDRATDTQYF